The 16 T cell receptor beta chains below come from one sample, sequenced in a study of control samples from healthy donors and cancer patients. The repertoire was sequenced with immunoSEQ multiplex PCR; TCRdb's copy has only in-frame clones and lacks some. The sample holds tens of thousands of clones, approximately 94% seen once. The sequenced material came from blood. The receptors here all came from a woman aged 30 to 39 in good health.

This clone was recorded only once. V is TRBV9 and J is TRBJ1-3; maybe TRBD1 (6 bases). The CDR3 contains 15 residues. CDR1 and CDR2 (germline): SGDLS, YYNGEE. Trimming shortened V by 0 bases and J by 1 base, and 8 bases separated the two germline ends. The CDR3 protein is CASSVVGGSGNTIYF. Here the CDR3 DNA reads TGTGCCAGCAGCGTAGTAGGGGGGTCTGGAAACACCATATATTTT.

This clone was picked up one time. The gene calls are TRBV4-1 and TRBJ1-1, with a weak D call TRBD1 (5 bases). Germline CDR1 reads MGHRA; CDR2 reads YSYEKL. The V and J ends lost 4 bases and 8 bases respectively, with 35 bases between them. The CDR3 length is 20 residues. The CDR3 coding sequence is TGCGCCAGCAGCCCCAGGCCTTTTTTTAGGACATATCTTAGCGAAGTAGAAGCTTTCTTT. This gives the protein CASSPRPFFRTYLSEVEAFF.

To note about this clone: The sample contains more than one DNA sequence encoding this CDR3. The rearrangement links TRBV13 to TRBJ1-5; no reliable D call. CDR3 length: 14 amino acids. Trimming took 0 bases from V and 4 from J, leaving 7 bases between them. Germline values: CDR1 PRHDT, CDR2 FYEKMQ (reference sequence). The DNA of the CDR3 is TGTGCCAGCAGCTTAGGTCCGGCGAATCAGCCCCAGCATTTT. This sequence encodes CASSLGPANQPQHF.

The chain combines TRBV20-1 with TRBJ1-3; no definite D call. Trimming stripped 4 bases from V and 0 bases from J, with 1 base between. Germline V gene data show CDR1 as DFQATT and CDR2 as SNEGSKA (reference sequence). The CDR3 totals 11 residues. Here the CDR3 DNA reads TGCAGTGCTATCTCTGGAAACACCATATATTTT. It yields the protein CSAISGNTIYF.

This chain connects TRBV11-2 to TRBJ1-6, with D possibly TRBD1 on 5 matching bases. The CDR3 contains 13 residues. Germline loops: CDR1 SGHAT, CDR2 FQNNGV. Trimming left V 8 bases short and J 10 bases short, with 15 bases between. This CDR3 is CASRQGLISPLHF. DNA for the CDR3: TGTGCCAGCCGGCAGGGCTTAATCTCACCCCTCCACTTT.

The chain has TRBV11-2 and TRBJ2-2; D perhaps matches TRBD1 (7 bases). Trimming pared 4 bases from V and 7 bases from J, leaving 19 bases between. Per the germline V gene, CDR1 is SGHAT and CDR2 is FQNNGV. This CDR3 region has 16 residues. The CDR3 is CASSSAQGEAYGELFF. The DNA of the CDR3 is TGTGCCAGCAGCTCTGCCCAGGGGGAGGCCTACGGGGAGCTGTTTTTT. The entire variable domain, with the rest obtained from reference TRBV11-2 and TRBJ2-2, is as follows: EAGVAQSPRYKIIEKRQSVAFWCNPISGHATLYWYQQILGQGPKLLIQFQNNGVVDDSQLPKDRFSAERLKGVDSTLKIQPAKLEDSAVYLCASSSAQGEAYGELFFGEGSRLTVL.

The DNA for the CDR3 is TGTGCCAGCAGCGGACACTACCTAGCCAAAAACATTCAGTACTTC. Residues: CASSGHYLAKNIQYF. The chain joins TRBV25-1 to TRBJ2-4, with a weak D call TRBD1 (5 bases). Germline V gene lookup returns CDR1 MGHDK and CDR2 SYGVNS. Trimming pared 6 bases from V and 0 bases from J, leaving 12 bases between. This CDR3 is 15 amino acids long.

This chain joins TRBV9 and TRBJ1-3, with D hard to call. The CDR3 is 15 amino acids. CDR1 is SGDLS, CDR2 YYNGEE, per germline. V was pared by 3 bases and J by 0 bases, with 10 bases between. CDR3 in DNA: TGTGCCAGCAGCGAGGACGGATCCTCTGGAAACACCATATATTTT. Translation gives CASSEDGSSGNTIYF.

V usage is TRBV25-1 and J usage is TRBJ2-4; 7 bases line up with TRBD1. This CDR3 is 13 amino acids long. The V segment lost 6 bases and the J segment 4 bases; nucleotides outside the gene matches: 3. CDR1 and CDR2 (germline): MGHDK, SYGVNS. CDR3 loop: CASRGQLKNIQYF. In DNA form, the CDR3 reads TGTGCCAGCAGGGGACAGCTAAAAAACATTCAGTACTTC.

The chain combines TRBV9 with TRBJ2-7, with 10 bases identical to TRBD1. This CDR3 comprises 15 residues. The trim removed 0 bases at V and 0 bases at J, leaving 0 bases unmatched. In germline, CDR1 is SGDLS, CDR2 YYNGEE. CDR3 sequence (DNA): TGTGCCAGCAGCGTAGGACAGGGGGCCTCCTACGAGCAGTACTTC. This gives the protein CASSVGQGASYEQYF.

The V call is TRBV4-1, the J call TRBJ1-1; perhaps TRBD1 as D (6 bases). This CDR3 contains 14 residues. Germline V gene sequence: CDR1 MGHRA, CDR2 YSYEKL. V lost 7 bases, J lost 4 bases, and 16 bases lay in between. For the CDR3, the DNA is TGCGCCAGCAAGGACAGCCTCTTGGGCACTGAAGCTTTCTTT. The encoded protein is CASKDSLLGTEAFF.

The chain is built from TRBV7-9 and TRBJ2-3; 7 positions match TRBD1. In germline, CDR1 is SEHNR, CDR2 FQNEAQ (reference sequence). The CDR3 spans 14 residues. With V trimmed by 6 bases and J by 5 bases, 8 bases remained unmatched. CDR3 residues: CASSIQGGLDTQYF. The CDR3 DNA sequence: TGTGCCAGCAGTATTCAAGGGGGCCTAGATACGCAGTATTTT.

The gene calls are TRBV28 and TRBJ1-6; TRBD1 agrees at 9 bases. The germline V gene has CDR1 MDHEN and CDR2 SYDVKM. This CDR3 is built from 14 residues. V lost 11 bases to trimming and J lost 6 bases; unmatched junction nucleotides: 8. The chain's CDR3 is CAYGTGTGNSPLHF. The CDR3 region has the DNA TGTGCCTACGGGACAGGGACGGGTAATTCACCCCTCCACTTT.

This clone was seen once. This chain connects TRBV7-2 to TRBJ1-2; D not certain. The V gene lost 1 base and the J gene lost 8 bases, with 11 bases spanning the gap. Germline V CDR1 and CDR2: SGHTA, FQGNSA. The CDR3 sequence is 13 residues long. CDR3 region: CASSLEGLGGYTF. The CDR3 region has the DNA TGTGCCAGCAGCTTAGAAGGGCTGGGAGGCTACACCTTC.

The chain couples TRBV3-1 (or the pseudogene TRBV3-2) to TRBJ2-5, with 11 bases lining up with TRBD2. The V gene end was trimmed by 0 bases and the J gene end by 5 bases; junction bases not matched to a gene: 5. The CDR3 is 16 amino acids. CDR1 and CDR2 (germline): LGHDT, YNNKEL (reference sequence). DNA of the CDR3: TGTGCCAGCAGCCAAGAAAGTCCTAGCGGGGGGGAGACCCAGTACTTC. It is translated as CASSQESPSGGETQYF.

V is TRBV21-1 and J is TRBJ2-7. TRBV21-1 constitutes a pseudogene. The CDR3 loop spans 16 amino acids. The CDR3 spells CASSKESWPYPYEQYF. DNA of the CDR3: TGTGCCAGCAGCAAAGAGAGCTGGCCCTACCCCTACGAGCAGTACTTC.